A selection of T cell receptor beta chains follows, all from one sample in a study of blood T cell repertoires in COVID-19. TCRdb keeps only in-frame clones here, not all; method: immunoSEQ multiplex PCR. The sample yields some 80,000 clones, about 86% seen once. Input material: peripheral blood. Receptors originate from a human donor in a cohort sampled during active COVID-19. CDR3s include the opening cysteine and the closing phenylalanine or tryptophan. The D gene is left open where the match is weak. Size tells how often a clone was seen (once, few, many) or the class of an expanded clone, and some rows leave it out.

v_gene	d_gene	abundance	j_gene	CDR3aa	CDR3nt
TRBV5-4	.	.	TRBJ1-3	CASSFGGGGGLLTGNTIYF	TGTGCCAGCAGCTTTGGCGGAGGGGGGGGGCTGTTAACTGGAAACACCATATATTTT
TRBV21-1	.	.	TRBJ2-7	CASTPTPGTGYYEQYF	TGTGCCAGCACTCCAACCCCCGGGACAGGCTACTACGAGCAGTACTTC
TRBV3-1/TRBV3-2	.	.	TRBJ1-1	CASSQDTGEAMNTEAFF	TGTGCCAGCAGCCAAGATACGGGAGAAGCCATGAACACTGAAGCTTTCTTT
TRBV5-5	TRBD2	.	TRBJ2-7	CASSLIRGLGTSGSFQYF	TGTGCCAGCAGCTTGATTCGGGGGTTAGGGACTAGCGGGAGTTTTCAGTACTTC
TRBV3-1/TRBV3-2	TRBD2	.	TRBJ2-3	CASSQGLAGGLYTDTQYF	TGTGCCAGCAGCCAAGGATTAGCGGGGGGACTATACACAGATACGCAGTATTTT
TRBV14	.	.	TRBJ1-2	CASSQDPSRAGIGYTF	TGTGCCAGCAGCCAAGATCCATCAAGGGCAGGGATTGGCTACACCTTC
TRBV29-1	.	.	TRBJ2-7	CSAGTFSYEQYF	TGCAGCGCGGGGACATTCTCCTACGAGCAGTACTTC
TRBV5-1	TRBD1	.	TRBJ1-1	CASSLNRGNTEAFF	TGCGCCAGCAGCTTGAACAGGGGGAACACTGAAGCTTTCTTT
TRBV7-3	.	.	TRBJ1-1	CASSQGLRNTEAFF	TGTGCCAGCAGCCAGGGGTTGCGGAACACTGAAGCTTTCTTT
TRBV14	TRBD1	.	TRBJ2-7	CASSRDRAYEQYF	TGTGCCAGCAGCCGGGACAGAGCCTACGAGCAGTACTTC
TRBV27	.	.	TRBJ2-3	CATKSLMSLSTDTQYF	TGTGCCACCAAGTCCCTTATGAGCTTAAGCACAGATACGCAGTATTTT
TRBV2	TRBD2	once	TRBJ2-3	CASSDGTRSTDTQYF	TGTGCCAGCAGTGACGGGACTAGGAGCACAGATACGCAGTATTTT
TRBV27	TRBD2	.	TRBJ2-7	CASSPPLAGFYEQYF	TGTGCCAGCAGTCCCCCACTAGCGGGATTCTACGAGCAGTACTTC
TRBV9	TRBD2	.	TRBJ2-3	CASSVTRGSADTQYF	TGTGCCAGCAGCGTGACCCGCGGGAGCGCAGATACGCAGTATTTT
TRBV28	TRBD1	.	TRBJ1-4	CASSPMQGVGTTNEKLFF	TGTGCCAGCAGTCCTATGCAGGGGGTTGGAACTACTAATGAAAAACTGTTTTTT
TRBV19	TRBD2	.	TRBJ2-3	CASSIGGSSGRLDTQYF	TGTGCCAGTAGTATCGGGGGGAGTAGCGGGAGATTGGATACGCAGTATTTT
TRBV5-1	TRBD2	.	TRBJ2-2	CASSFILADTGELFF	TGCGCCAGCAGCTTCATCCTAGCGGACACCGGGGAGCTGTTTTTT
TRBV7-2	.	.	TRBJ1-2	CASSLLDSYGYTF	TGTGCCAGCAGCTTATTGGACAGCTATGGCTACACCTTC
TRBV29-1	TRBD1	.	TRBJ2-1	CSGDRGLIGEQFF	TGCAGCGGGGACAGGGGGCTAATCGGTGAGCAGTTCTTC
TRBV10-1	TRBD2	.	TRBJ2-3	CASSVGLAGSDTQYF	TGCGCCAGCAGTGTTGGGCTAGCGGGTTCAGATACGCAGTATTTT
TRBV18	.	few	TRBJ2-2	CASSPRPVRATDTGELFF	TGTGCCAGCTCACCACGCCCGGTCAGGGCAACGGACACCGGGGAGCTGTTTTTT
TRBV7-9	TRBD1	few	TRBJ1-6	CASSSRQGNRPLHF	TGTGCCAGCAGCTCGCGACAGGGGAATCGACCCCTCCACTTT
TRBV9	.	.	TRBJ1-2	CASSVDTGVGYTF	TGTGCCAGCAGCGTAGATACAGGCGTCGGCTACACCTTC
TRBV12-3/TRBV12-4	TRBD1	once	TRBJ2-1	CASRGQSYNEQFF	TGTGCCAGCAGGGGACAGAGTTACAATGAGCAGTTCTTC
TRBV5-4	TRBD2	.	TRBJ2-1	CASSPLAGIPFF	TGTGCCAGCAGCCCACTAGCGGGAATACCGTTCTTC
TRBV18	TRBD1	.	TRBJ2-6	CASSPPTGSSTGANVLTF	TGTGCCAGCTCACCACCGACAGGGAGTTCGACTGGGGCCAACGTCCTGACTTTC
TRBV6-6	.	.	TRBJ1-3	CASRNGRSGNTIYF	TGTGCCAGCAGAAACGGGAGATCTGGAAACACCATATATTTT
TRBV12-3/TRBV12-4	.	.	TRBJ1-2	CASTGVVDGYTF	TGTGCCAGCACAGGGGTGGTTGATGGCTACACCTTC
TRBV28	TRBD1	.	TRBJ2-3	CASSLEGTGVADTQYF	TGTGCCAGCAGTTTAGAGGGGACAGGGGTGGCAGATACGCAGTATTTT
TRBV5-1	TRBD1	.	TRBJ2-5	CASTMDRVGFSETQYF	TGCGCCAGCACCATGGACAGGGTGGGCTTCAGCGAGACCCAGTACTTC
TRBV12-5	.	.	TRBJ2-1	CASGLVMGAGVYPIEQFF	TGTGCTAGTGGTTTGGTAATGGGAGCGGGTGTTTACCCCATTGAGCAGTTCTTC
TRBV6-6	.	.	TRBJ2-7	CASRAYRVSSEQYF	TGTGCCAGCAGGGCTTACAGGGTTTCTTCCGAGCAGTACTTC
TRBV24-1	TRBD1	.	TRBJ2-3	CATSDFGGQGTDTQYF	TGTGCCACCAGTGATTTTGGCGGACAGGGCACAGATACGCAGTATTTT
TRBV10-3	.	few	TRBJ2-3	CAISESAQGQGDTQYF	TGTGCCATCAGTGAGTCGGCCCAGGGTCAGGGGGATACGCAGTATTTT
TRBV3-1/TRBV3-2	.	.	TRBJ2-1	CASSSLIGGKDQSSYNEQFF	TGTGCCAGCAGCAGTCTTATAGGGGGTAAGGACCAAAGCTCCTACAATGAGCAGTTCTTC
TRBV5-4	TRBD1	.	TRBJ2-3	CASSFPGGPRGSTDTQYF	TGTGCCAGCAGCTTCCCAGGGGGCCCCCGAGGGAGCACAGATACGCAGTATTTT
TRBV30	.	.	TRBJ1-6	CAWSVDSVNSPLHF	TGTGCCTGGAGTGTAGACAGTGTGAATTCACCCCTCCACTTT
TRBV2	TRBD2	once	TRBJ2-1	CASGRVAGGRYEQFF	TGTGCCAGCGGACGGGTGGCGGGGGGGAGATATGAGCAGTTCTTC
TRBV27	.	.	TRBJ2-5	CASSLSLGGQVDF	TGTGCCAGCAGTTTATCCCTCGGGGGGCAAGTGGACTTC
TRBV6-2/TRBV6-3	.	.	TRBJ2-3	CASSSTRDTQYF	TGTGCCAGCAGTTCGACTCGAGATACGCAGTATTTT
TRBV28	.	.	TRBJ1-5	CASRLTGYQPQHF	TGTGCCAGCAGACTAACAGGATACCAGCCCCAGCATTTT
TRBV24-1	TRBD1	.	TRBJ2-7	CATSDPGRDRGDEQYF	TGTGCCACCTCTGATCCTGGGAGGGACAGGGGCGACGAGCAGTACTTC
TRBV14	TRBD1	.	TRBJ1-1	CASAQGARSAFF	TGTGCCAGCGCCCAGGGGGCGCGTTCAGCTTTCTTT
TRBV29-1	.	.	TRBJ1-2	CSVERQGTYGYTF	TGCAGCGTTGAGCGCCAGGGGACCTATGGCTACACCTTC
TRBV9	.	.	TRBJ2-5	CASSAGTFPQQTQYF	TGTGCCAGCAGCGCCGGGACTTTCCCCCAGCAGACCCAGTACTTC
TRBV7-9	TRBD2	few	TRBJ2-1	CASSTLLGGGAEGEQFF	TGTGCCAGCAGCACACTACTGGGCGGGGGGGCCGAAGGTGAGCAGTTCTTC
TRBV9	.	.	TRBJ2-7	CASSVGPVGYEQYF	TGTGCCAGCAGCGTAGGGCCCGTTGGTTACGAGCAGTACTTC
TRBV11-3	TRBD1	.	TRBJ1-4	CASSPGQGISANEKLFF	TGTGCCAGCAGTCCGGGACAGGGCATATCAGCTAATGAAAAACTGTTTTTT
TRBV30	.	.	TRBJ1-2	CAWGLGYNYGYTF	TGTGCCTGGGGGCTCGGGTATAACTATGGCTACACCTTC
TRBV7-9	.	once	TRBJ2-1	CASSLSYNEQFF	TGTGCCAGCAGCCTGAGTTACAATGAGCAGTTCTTC
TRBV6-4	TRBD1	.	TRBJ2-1	CASSVEQGLGEQFF	TGTGCCAGCAGTGTAGAACAGGGGTTAGGTGAGCAGTTCTTC
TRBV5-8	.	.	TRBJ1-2	CASSLVGRNYGYTF	TGTGCCAGCAGCTTGGTTGGGAGAAACTATGGCTACACCTTC